Below, 21 T cell receptor beta chains from the same sample are listed, as sequenced in a study of CD8+ T cells in alopecia areata (dated by TCRdb to the late 2010s). The protocol used for the library was the immunoSEQ multiplex PCR assay. RNA was extracted from all samples and reverse transcribed into cDNA as template for TCR sequencing. TCRdb holds this immuneACCESS table with in-frame rearrangements only. Some clones are missing; in checked studies, unresolved V genes explain under half, and the rest has no known cause. The sample table contains 110,000 to 150,000 clones; only one count was recorded for about 60% of them. Of the sample, roughly 6.5% falls within the top ten clones. The time point label, read with the paper, signifies: baseline before oral tofacitinib. This specimen was CD4+ T cells sorted from blood, taken at week 0. The receptors come from a human donor with alopecia areata.

The CDR3 here is CASSLYRDNSPLHF. DNA for the CDR3: TGTGCCAGCAGCTTGTACAGGGATAATTCACCCCTCCACTTT. The chain recombines TRBV5-4 with TRBJ1-6; TRBD1 is a possible D gene (6 bases). CDR1 and CDR2 (germline): SGHNT, YYREEE (reference sequence). The CDR3 runs 14 residues. Trimming pared 1 base from V and 5 bases from J, leaving 7 bases between.

As to this clone: One junction end does not reproduce the germline sequence, and a read error may be involved. The chain carries TRBV2 and TRBJ2-4, with 15 bases fitting TRBD2. This CDR3 is built from 14 residues. Germline CDR1 SNHLY, CDR2 FYNNEI. CDR3 DNA: TGTGCCAGCGCTGGGACTAGCGGGGGGCCCGGCGAGCACTTC. It translates to CASAGTSGGPGEHF.

This clone was found once. J is TRBJ2-5 and V is TRBV7-2, with D tentatively TRBD2 (5 bases). CDR3 length: 14 amino acids. Trimming shortened V by 5 bases and J by 5 bases, and 15 bases separated the two germline ends. Germline CDR1 SGHTA, CDR2 FQGNSA. CDR3 protein: CASSVGGQAETQYF. CDR3 DNA: TGTGCCAGCAGCGTTGGAGGCCAGGCGGAGACCCAGTACTTC.

The rearrangement links TRBV27 to TRBJ1-2; TRBD1 is a possible D gene (6 bases). With 5 bases removed from V and 3 bases from J, the gap between germline ends came to 13 bases. Germline CDR1 MNHEY, CDR2 SMNVEV (reference sequence). This CDR3 is built from 14 residues. CDR3: CASSPTGIYYGYTF. CDR3 bases: TGTGCCAGCAGTCCGACAGGAATCTACTATGGCTACACCTTC.

CDR3 region: CAWSVEPYEQYF. The DNA for the CDR3 is TGTGCCTGGAGTGTGGAGCCCTACGAGCAGTACTTC. The V gene is TRBV30, the J gene TRBJ2-7, with D unresolved. CDR1 and CDR2 (germline): GTSNPN, SVGIG (reference sequence). The CDR3 sequence is 12 residues long. V was shortened by 0 bases and J by 2 bases, with 5 bases between the two germline ends.

This chain joins TRBV5-1 and TRBJ2-7; 9 bases agree with TRBD1. The CDR3 totals 15 residues. From germline, CDR1 is SGHRS and CDR2 YFSETQ. Germline trimming cut 0 bases from V and 5 bases from J; bases unmatched to any gene: 6. DNA for the CDR3: TGCGCCAGCAGCTTGGCCGGGACAGGGAACGACGAGCAGTACTTC. Its translation is CASSLAGTGNDEQYF.

The rearrangement joins TRBV7-2 to TRBJ2-5; the match to TRBD2 covers 9 bases. This CDR3 contains 17 residues. Germline V lookup: CDR1 SGHTA, CDR2 FQGNSA. The V gene end was trimmed by 8 bases and the J gene end by 1 base; junction bases not matched to a gene: 14. CDR3 nucleotides: TGTGCCAGCGCACTAGTGGCCGGCGGGGGGGCCCAAGAGACCCAGTACTTC. Its protein is CASALVAGGGAQETQYF.

This clone was seen more than once but under ten times. The chain recombines TRBV29-1 with TRBJ1-2; D ambiguous. CDR1 is SQVTM and CDR2 is ANQGSEA in the germline V gene. The CDR3 runs to 11 residues. V lost 4 bases to trimming and J lost 12 bases, with 15 bases between them. This chain's CDR3 is CSVGSADVNTF. The CDR3 DNA reads TGCAGCGTTGGGTCGGCCGACGTGAACACCTTC.

The rearrangement joins TRBV7-8 to TRBJ2-5, with D tentatively TRBD1 (6 bases). The germline gives CDR1 SGHVS, CDR2 FQNEAQ. The V end lost 5 bases, the J end lost 5 bases, and 15 bases lay between the germline ends. The CDR3 contains 14 residues. DNA for the CDR3: TGTGCCAGCAGCCTACGGGCAGGGGTGGAGACCCAGTACTTC. It specifies CASSLRAGVETQYF.

This chain links TRBV10-3 with TRBJ1-6, with D maybe TRBD1 (5 bases). The CDR3 is 15 residues long. Per the germline V gene, CDR1 is ENHRY and CDR2 is SYGVKD. Trimming took off 2 bases at V and 7 bases at J, with 12 bases between the two ends. For the CDR3, the DNA is TGTGCCATCAGTGAGGAGGCAGGGCGCAATTCACCCCTCCACTTT. Translated: CAISEEAGRNSPLHF.

This CDR3 is CASSATSGVGNEQFF. CDR3 nucleotide sequence: TGTGCCAGCAGCGCCACTAGCGGGGTGGGCAATGAGCAGTTCTTC. V usage is TRBV4-2 and J usage is TRBJ2-1; 10 positions agree with TRBD2. This CDR3 is 15 amino acids long. CDR1 is LGHNA and CDR2 is YNFKEQ in the germline V gene. Losses at the gene ends were 5 bases for V and 6 bases for J; bases not matched to a gene: 7.

The chain carries TRBV27 and TRBJ1-1; D unresolved. V lost 2 bases, J lost 1 base, and 8 bases lay in between. CDR3 length equals 14 residues. Looked up from germline, CDR1 is MNHEY and CDR2 is SMNVEV (reference sequence). CDR3 in amino acids: CASSLAMANTEAFF. Written as DNA, the CDR3 is TGTGCCAGCAGTTTAGCGATGGCGAACACTGAAGCTTTCTTT.

The chain uses TRBV5-1 and TRBJ1-1, with D unresolved. CDR3 length: 16 amino acids. Trimming stripped 4 bases from V and 2 bases from J, with 18 bases between. From germline, CDR1 is SGHRS and CDR2 YFSETQ. The CDR3 DNA is TGCGCCAGCAGCCCCCTCGGGGTTAGGCAAAACACTGAAGCTTTCTTT. This encodes CASSPLGVRQNTEAFF. Drawing the rest from reference TRBV5-1 and TRBJ1-1, the complete variable domain is KAGVTQTPRYLIKTRGQQVTLSCSPISGHRSVSWYQQTPGQGLQFLFEYFSETQRNKGNFPGRFSGRQFSNSRSEMNVSTLELGDSALYLCASSPLGVRQNTEAFFGQGTRLTVV.

CDR3 nucleotide sequence: TGTGCCAGCAGCTTGGGGGGCGGTATGGATGGCTACACCTTC. Its protein is CASSLGGGMDGYTF. The chain couples TRBV7-2 to TRBJ1-2; the D gene is possibly TRBD1 (6 bases). Germline CDR1 is SGHTA and CDR2 is FQGNSA. V dropped 3 bases and J dropped 6 bases, with 14 bases sitting between them. CDR3 length equals 14 residues.

The chain has TRBV11-2 and TRBJ2-7; 11 positions agree with TRBD2. The V segment lost 5 bases and the J segment 4 bases; nucleotides outside the gene matches: 7. The CDR3 is 15 residues long. CDR1 is SGHAT, CDR2 FQNNGV, per germline. CDR3 coding DNA: TGTGCCAGCAGCAAAACTAGCGGGGGAGGTTACGAGCAGTACTTC. Encoded protein: CASSKTSGGGYEQYF. Complete variable domain (other parts from reference TRBV11-2 and TRBJ2-7): EAGVAQSPRYKIIEKRQSVAFWCNPISGHATLYWYQQILGQGPKLLIQFQNNGVVDDSQLPKDRFSAERLKGVDSTLKIQPAKLEDSAVYLCASSKTSGGGYEQYFGPGTRLTVT.

This clone was observed a few times. J is TRBJ1-5 and V is TRBV6-5, with D tentatively TRBD1 (6 bases). V lost 5 bases, J lost 6 bases, and 11 bases lay in between. The germline gives CDR1 MNHEY, CDR2 SVGAGI. There are 13 residues in the CDR3. The DNA for the CDR3 is TGTGCCAGCAGTCCACAGGGAGGTCAGCCCCAGCATTTT. Its translation: CASSPQGGQPQHF.

This clone showed up just once. The chain is built from TRBV27 and TRBJ2-3, with D perhaps TRBD2 (5 bases). The CDR3 sequence is 14 residues long. Trimming removed 3 bases at V and 3 bases at J, with 10 bases between. Germline values: CDR1 MNHEY, CDR2 SMNVEV (reference sequence). The CDR3 DNA sequence: TGTGCCAGCAGTTTGGCGGGCTGGACAGATACGCAGTATTTT. Residues: CASSLAGWTDTQYF.

CDR3 nucleotides: TGTGCCAGCAGCACTGGACAGTCCTATGGCTACACCTTC. Translated: CASSTGQSYGYTF. The chain links TRBV7-2 to TRBJ1-2; TRBD1 might be the D (6 bases). CDR3 size: 13 residues. V was trimmed by 5 bases and J by 4 bases, leaving 11 bases between them. Germline CDR1 SGHTA, CDR2 FQGNSA. Full variable domain (missing parts from reference TRBV7-2 and TRBJ1-2): GAGVSQSPSNKVTEKGKDVELRCDPISGHTALYWYRQSLGQGLEFLIYFQGNSAPDKSGLPSDRFSAERTGGSVSTLTIQRTQQEDSAVYLCASSTGQSYGYTFGSGTRLTVV.

The CDR3 reads CSVEEATASYNEQFF. The CDR3 coding sequence is TGCAGCGTTGAAGAGGCTACAGCGTCCTACAATGAGCAGTTCTTC. This chain joins TRBV29-1 and TRBJ2-1; no reliable D call. V shed 0 bases and J shed 1 base, with 10 bases lying between them. The CDR3 runs 15 residues. Germline V gene lookup returns CDR1 SQVTM and CDR2 ANQGSEA.

The chain employs TRBV2 and TRBJ1-1; 9 bases line up with TRBD1. CDR1 is SNHLY and CDR2 is FYNNEI in the germline V gene. V trimming: 6 bases; J trimming: 6 bases; junction bases outside the gene matches: 8. The CDR3 loop spans 14 amino acids. In DNA form, the CDR3 reads TGTGCCAGCAGGGAGACAGGGGGAGGTTCTGAAGCTTTCTTT. Encoded protein: CASRETGGGSEAFF.

The CDR3 is CASSLVGNNEQFF. CDR3 bases: TGTGCCAGCAGCTTAGTAGGGAACAATGAGCAGTTCTTC. The V gene is TRBV7-2, the J gene TRBJ2-1; D uncertain. Trimming removed 1 base from V and 5 bases from J, with 6 bases in between. The CDR3 is made up of 13 amino acids. Looked up from germline, CDR1 is SGHTA and CDR2 is FQGNSA.